This record covers a single T cell receptor (beta chain). The antigen this receptor binds is unknown. No base quality values were provided; no much bigger clone lies one nucleotide off. A FACSAria II was used to sort memory CD4+ T cells, defined as single viable CD3+CD4+CD8-CD45RO+ cells. To determine CMV serostatus, a Roche Elecsys assay was used that detects serum IgG against CMV pp150, pp28, p38 and p52. Following thawing, total CD4+ T cells were enriched through positive selection using CD4 magnetic microbeads. Samples originated from another study that specifically interrogated the CD4+ T cell memory repertoire. Peripheral blood mononuclear cells were isolated and cryopreserved according to standard operating procedures, and serum was kept at -80 degrees C. CD3-PerCP (BW264/56), CD4-APC (RPA-T4), CD45RO-PE (UCHT1) and CD8-Pacific Orange (3B5) antibodies were used for staining, and non-viable cells were excluded with Sytox blue.

The sample is drawn from a study of memory CD4+ T cells and cytomegalovirus serostatus (dated by TCRdb to 2018 to 2020). Concerning the study at large: A total of some 33 healthy Belgian adults, of whom 9 were CMV seropositive and 24 were CMV seronegative, were included in the cohort. To replicate a published TCR-based CMV serostatus classifier, the study sequenced CD4+ memory TCRbeta repertoires from a Belgian cohort whose cytomegalovirus serostatus was known.

Measured from the cysteine to the phenylalanine, the CDR3 is 14 residues long. This entry keeps only the CDR3 DNA: 42 bases, framed from base 1. The germline V gene (reference sequence) specifies MNHNY as CDR1 and SVGAGI as CDR2. The V end loses 4 bases and the J end loses 0 bases, and a stretch of 7 bases separates them. Paper-wide results and their limitations: Of 164 previously reported CMV-associated TCRbeta sequences, approximately 70 appeared in the CD4+ memory repertoires, each in one to five individuals. The results were interpreted as suggesting that the CMV-associated TCR signature is largely present in the CD4+ memory repertoire. For CMV serostatus prediction, a median bootstrapped AUC of approximately 0.95 was reached with the original framework, and a median bootstrapped AUC of about 0.9 was reached with a US-trained random forest. A median bootstrapped AUC of almost 0.96 with a 95% CI of 0.76-1.00 was achieved on the Belgian cohort by the original-framework classifier. Only CD4+CD45RO+ memory cells were sequenced, in contrast to the original study, in which naive and memory CD4+ and CD8+ populations were covered.

The Quick-DNA Microprep Kit was used to extract genomic DNA from the sorted cells. Amplification of TCRbeta DNA was done with the immunoSEQ hsTCRbeta kit, following the protocol from the manufacturer. An Illumina MiSeq instrument was used to sequence the TCRbeta libraries. For the original study's pipeline: After out-of-frame sequences were removed, 2,204,828 distinct TCRbeta sequences remained, averaging about 67,000 per individual. Each individual was scored by the count of about 150 previously reported CMV-associated TCRbeta sequences and the total productive distinct TCRbeta count. A beta-binomial model was reimplemented in Python, and scikit-learn random forests with default parameters were trained on US cohort data. Classifier performance on the Belgian cohort was summarized as median AUC with percentile confidence intervals over 10,000 bootstrap iterations. Sourced from immuneACCESS, this table was stored by TCRdb with only in-frame sequences that have V and J called. A share of the clones is absent; for the studies checked, an unresolved V gene accounts for under half, and the remainder has no known explanation. V and J calls and clone size are given by that table; D and trimming were obtained from the DNA. The sample table shows tens of thousands of clones, and around 78% are seen once. Around 1.6% of the sample comes from the top ten.

The sequence was collected from an adult in good health and CMV-seronegative. Sequenced material: memory CD4+ T cells from blood. The chain uses TRBV6-6 and TRBJ1-3; the D gene cannot be named for sure. This receptor has the CDR3 CASSLRDSGNTIYF. The nucleotides read TGTGCCAGCAGTTTGAGGGACTCTGGAAACACCATATATTTT.